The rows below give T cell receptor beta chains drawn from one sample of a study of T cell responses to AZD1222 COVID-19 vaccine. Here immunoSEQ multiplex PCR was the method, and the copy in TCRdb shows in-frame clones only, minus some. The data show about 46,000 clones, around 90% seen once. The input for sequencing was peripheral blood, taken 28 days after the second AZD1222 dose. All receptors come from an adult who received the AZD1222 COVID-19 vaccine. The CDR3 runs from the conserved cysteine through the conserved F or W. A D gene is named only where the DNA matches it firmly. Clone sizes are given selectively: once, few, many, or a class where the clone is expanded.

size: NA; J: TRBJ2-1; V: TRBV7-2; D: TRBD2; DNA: TGTGCCAGCAGCACTGGACTAGGAAACAATGAGCAGTTCTTC; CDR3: CASSTGLGNNEQFF
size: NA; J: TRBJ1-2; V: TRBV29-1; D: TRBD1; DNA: TGCAGCGTCGAGGGGGACAGGGGGCGCGGAGGCGGCTACACCTTC; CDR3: CSVEGDRGRGGGYTF
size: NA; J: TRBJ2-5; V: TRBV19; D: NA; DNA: TGTGCCAGTATGTTGGGGGACCGAGAGACCCAGTACTTC; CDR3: CASMLGDRETQYF
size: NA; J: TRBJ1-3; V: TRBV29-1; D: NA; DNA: TGCAGCGTTGAGGACAACTCTGGAAACACCATATATTTT; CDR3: CSVEDNSGNTIYF
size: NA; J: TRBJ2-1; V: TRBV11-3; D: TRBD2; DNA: TGTGCCAGCAGCTCGGGACTAGCGGCCCACAATGAGCAGTTCTTC; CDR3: CASSSGLAAHNEQFF
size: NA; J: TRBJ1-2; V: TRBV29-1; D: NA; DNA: TGCAGCGTTGCCCAGGGCTATAACTATGGCTACACCTTC; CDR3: CSVAQGYNYGYTF
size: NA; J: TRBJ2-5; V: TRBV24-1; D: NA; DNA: TGTGCCACCAGTGACGCTGGACCCCGGCCTCGGACCCAGTACTTC; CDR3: CATSDAGPRPRTQYF
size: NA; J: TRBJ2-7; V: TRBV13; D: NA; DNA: TGTGCCAGCAGCTCCGACAGGGCGGGGTACGAGCAGTACTTC; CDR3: CASSSDRAGYEQYF
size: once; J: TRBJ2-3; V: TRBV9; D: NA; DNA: TGTGCCAGCAGCTCGGCAGAACCCACAGATACGCAGTATTTT; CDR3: CASSSAEPTDTQYF
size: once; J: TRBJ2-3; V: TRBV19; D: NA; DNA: TGTGCCAGTAGATCCTTGATGGATACGCAGTATTTT; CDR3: CASRSLMDTQYF
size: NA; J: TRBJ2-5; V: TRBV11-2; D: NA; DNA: TGTGCCAGCAGCTCCCCCCGGGTTGGGGAGACCCAGTACTTC; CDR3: CASSSPRVGETQYF
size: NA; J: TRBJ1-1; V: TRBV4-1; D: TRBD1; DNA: TGCGCCAGCAGCTTTACAGGGGGCAGAACTGAAGCTTTCTTT; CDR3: CASSFTGGRTEAFF
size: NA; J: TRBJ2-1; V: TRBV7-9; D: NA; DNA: TGTGCCAGCAGCTTAGATCCCGCAATAGAGCAGTTCTTC; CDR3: CASSLDPAIEQFF
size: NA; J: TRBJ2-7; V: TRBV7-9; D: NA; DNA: TGTGCCAGCAGCTTACAGGGTTGGTACGAGCAGTACTTC; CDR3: CASSLQGWYEQYF
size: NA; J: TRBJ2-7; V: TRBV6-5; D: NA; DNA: TGTGCCAGCAGTTACGATACTTCGACCTACGAGCAGTACTTC; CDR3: CASSYDTSTYEQYF
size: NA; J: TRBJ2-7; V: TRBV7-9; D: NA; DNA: TGTGCCAGCAGCTTATGGGCAGGCGAGCTACGAGAGCAGTACTTC; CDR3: CASSLWAGELREQYF
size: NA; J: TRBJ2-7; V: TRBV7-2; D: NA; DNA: TGTGCCAGCAGCCCCAACTGGAAATACGAGCAGTACTTC; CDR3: CASSPNWKYEQYF
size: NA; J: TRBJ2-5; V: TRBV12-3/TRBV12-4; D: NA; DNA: TGTGCCAGCAGTCGGGACGGTCAGGTGCTCCAGTACTTC; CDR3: CASSRDGQVLQYF
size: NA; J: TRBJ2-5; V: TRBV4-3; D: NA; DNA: TGCGCCAGCAGCCAAGATCTACAAGAGACCCAGTACTTC; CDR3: CASSQDLQETQYF
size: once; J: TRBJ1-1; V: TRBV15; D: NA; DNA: TGTGCCACCAGCAGAGATCGTGCGGTGAACACTGAAGCTTTCTTT; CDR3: CATSRDRAVNTEAFF
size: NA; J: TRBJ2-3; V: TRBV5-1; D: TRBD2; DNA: TGCGCCAGCAGCTTCCGGGACGGGGGGGATACGCAGTATTTT; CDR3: CASSFRDGGDTQYF
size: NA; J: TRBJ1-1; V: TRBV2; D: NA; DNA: TGTGCCAGCAGTGAGCGGGGGGGCGGATTCAACACTGAAGCTTTCTTT; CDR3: CASSERGGGFNTEAFF
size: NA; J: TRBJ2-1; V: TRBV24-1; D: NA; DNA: TGTGCCACCAGTGATTTGAACTACAATGAGCAGTTCTTC; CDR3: CATSDLNYNEQFF
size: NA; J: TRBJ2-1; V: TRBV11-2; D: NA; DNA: TGTGCCAGCTCCTTGGGACGCCAAGAGCAGTTCTTC; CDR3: CASSLGRQEQFF
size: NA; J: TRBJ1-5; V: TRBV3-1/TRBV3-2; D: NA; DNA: TGTGCCAGCAGCCAACACCCGACGCAACAGCCCCAGCATTTT; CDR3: CASSQHPTQQPQHF
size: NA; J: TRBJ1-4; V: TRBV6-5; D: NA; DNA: TGTGCCAGCAAAGGACAGTTAAATGAAAAACTGTTTTTT; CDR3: CASKGQLNEKLFF
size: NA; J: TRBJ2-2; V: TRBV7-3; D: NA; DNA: TGTGCCAGCAGCTTATTGGGCAGCGGGGAGCTGTTTTTT; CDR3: CASSLLGSGELFF
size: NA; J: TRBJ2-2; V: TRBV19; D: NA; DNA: TGTGCCAGTAGTATAGATTGGTGGACGTACTTACGCACCGGGGAGCTGTTTTTT; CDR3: CASSIDWWTYLRTGELFF
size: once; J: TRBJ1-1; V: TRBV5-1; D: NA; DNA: TGCGCCAGCAGTGGGGGGCAACCGAACACTGAAGCTTTCTTT; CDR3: CASSGGQPNTEAFF
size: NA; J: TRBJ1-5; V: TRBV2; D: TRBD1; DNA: TGTGCCAGCAGGATCACAGGGGCGGTTCAGCCCCAGCATTTT; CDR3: CASRITGAVQPQHF
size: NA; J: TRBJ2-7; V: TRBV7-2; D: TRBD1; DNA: TGTGCCAGCAGCTCAACGGGACAGGGACTTGAGCAGTACTTC; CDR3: CASSSTGQGLEQYF
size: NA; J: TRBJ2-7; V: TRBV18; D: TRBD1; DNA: TGTGCCAGCTCACCATCTACAGGGGCCTCCTACGAGCAGTACTTC; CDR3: CASSPSTGASYEQYF
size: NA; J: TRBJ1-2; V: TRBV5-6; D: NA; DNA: TGTGCCAGCAGCCCCGACAGGCTTTTTAACTATGGCTACACCTTC; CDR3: CASSPDRLFNYGYTF
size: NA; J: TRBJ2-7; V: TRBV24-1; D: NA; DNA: TGTGCCACCAACTCCGGGACCGCCGGTGCCGAGCAGTACTTC; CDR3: CATNSGTAGAEQYF
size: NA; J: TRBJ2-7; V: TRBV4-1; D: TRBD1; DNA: TGCGCCAGCAGACCAATCGGGACAGGGGGAGGGGAGCAGTACTTC; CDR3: CASRPIGTGGGEQYF
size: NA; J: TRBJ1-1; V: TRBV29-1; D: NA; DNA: TGCAGCGTTGAGACCGTCCGAGCCACTGAAGCTTTCTTT; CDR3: CSVETVRATEAFF
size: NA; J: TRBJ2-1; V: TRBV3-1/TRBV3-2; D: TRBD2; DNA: TGTGCCAGCAGCCCAACTAGCGGGAGAGGCTACAATGAGCAGTTCTTC; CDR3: CASSPTSGRGYNEQFF
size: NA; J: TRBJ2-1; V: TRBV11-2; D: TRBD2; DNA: TGTGCCAGCAGCTTAGCTGGACTAGCGGGTTCCAATGAGCAGTTCTTC; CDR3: CASSLAGLAGSNEQFF
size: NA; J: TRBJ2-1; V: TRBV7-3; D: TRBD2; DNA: TGTGCCAGCAGCCTCCTAGCGGGATATCATGAGCAGTTCTTC; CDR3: CASSLLAGYHEQFF
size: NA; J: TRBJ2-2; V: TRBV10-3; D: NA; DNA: TGTGCCACGACTGGTTCCAAGAACACCGGGGAGCTGTTTTTT; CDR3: CATTGSKNTGELFF
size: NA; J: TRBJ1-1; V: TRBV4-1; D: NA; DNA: TGCGCCAGCAGCCAGGTGACAGGACAGAACACTGAAGCTTTCTTT; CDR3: CASSQVTGQNTEAFF
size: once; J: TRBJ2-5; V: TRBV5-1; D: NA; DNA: TGCGCCAGCAGCTCATCCGTAGGGACCCAAGAGACCCAGTACTTC; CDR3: CASSSSVGTQETQYF
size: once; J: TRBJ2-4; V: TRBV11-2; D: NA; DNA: TGTGCCAGCAGTCGGGACCCAGCGAGGGACATTCAGTACTTC; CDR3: CASSRDPARDIQYF
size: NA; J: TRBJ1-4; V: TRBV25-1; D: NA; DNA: TGTGCCAGCAGTGCTGGACGGAGTAATGAAAAACTGTTTTTT; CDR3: CASSAGRSNEKLFF
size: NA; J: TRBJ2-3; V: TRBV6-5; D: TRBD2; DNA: TGTGCCACCCACCGGGCGGGAGTTACAGATACGCAGTATTTT; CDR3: CATHRAGVTDTQYF
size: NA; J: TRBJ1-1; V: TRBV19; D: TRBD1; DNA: TGTGCCAGTAGTCTTTGGACAGGGGACACTGAAGCTTTCTTT; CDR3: CASSLWTGDTEAFF
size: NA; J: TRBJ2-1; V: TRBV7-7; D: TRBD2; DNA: TGTGCTAGCAGTCGGACTAGCGGGAGGGGTGAGCAGTTCTTC; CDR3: CASSRTSGRGEQFF
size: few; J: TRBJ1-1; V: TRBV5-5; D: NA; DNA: TGTGCCAGCAGCTTCAGGCTAAACACTGAAGCTTTCTTT; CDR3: CASSFRLNTEAFF
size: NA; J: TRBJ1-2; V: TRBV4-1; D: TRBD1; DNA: TGCGCCAGCAGCCCAGACAGGGGGAACTATGGCTACACCTTC; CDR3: CASSPDRGNYGYTF
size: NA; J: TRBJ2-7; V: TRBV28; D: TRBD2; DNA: TGTGCCAGCAGCCCAAGTAGCGGGAGGGCCTACGAGCAGTACTTC; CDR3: CASSPSSGRAYEQYF
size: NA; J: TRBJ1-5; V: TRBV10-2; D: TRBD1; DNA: TGCGCCAGCAGTGAGTCAGGGGGCGGTCAGCCCCAGCATTTT; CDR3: CASSESGGGQPQHF
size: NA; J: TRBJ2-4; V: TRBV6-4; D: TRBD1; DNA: TGTGCCAGCAGAGGACAGGGGGGACCCAAAAACATTCAGTACTTC; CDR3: CASRGQGGPKNIQYF
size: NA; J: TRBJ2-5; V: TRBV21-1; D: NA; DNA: TGTGCCAGCAGCATAGAGACAGGGGGCATTGGAGAGACCCAGTACTTC; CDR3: CASSIETGGIGETQYF
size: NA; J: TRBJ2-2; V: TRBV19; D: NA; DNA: TGTGCCAGTAGTACCCAAGCGTACCCGCCGAACACCGGGGAGCTGTTTTTT; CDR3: CASSTQAYPPNTGELFF